This TCR beta chain appears in the sequencing data of a study of T cell repertoires in cytomegalovirus infection. Looking at the study overall: Researchers turned to recently identified HLA-C-restricted CMV epitopes as well as well-studied HLA-B-restricted ones. Public TCR beta signatures marked donors with CMV infection and the matching HLA. Whole-study findings and limits: The study found HLA-C-restricted CMV-specific TCR beta clonotypes dominating the ex vivo response. Carriage of CMV together with the relevant HLA was identifiable through cumulative public TCR beta family frequency.

This clonotype was observed many times. Its antigen is still unknown. Germline values: CDR1 SGHTA, CDR2 FQGNSA. Between the trimmed V and J ends, which lost 4 bases and 0 bases, there was a span of 20 bases. The CDR3 covers 18 residues. TCRdb re-analysed the reads in MiXCR, keeping a single row per CDR3 protein. Among approximately 910,000 distinct CDR3 sequences listed, around 29% were seen once. J is TRBJ2-3 and V is TRBV7-2; D may correspond to TRBD1 or TRBD2 (5 bases each). The TCR was taken from a human donor in good health (CMV status not recorded). Some clones in this sample may be carry-over from other donors' samples. This specimen was cultured CD8+ T cells from PBMCs, taken from culture after CMV antigen stimulation. The DNA for the CDR3 is TGTGCCAGCAGCTCTCGCACGTACCGGGGCCCTAGCACAGATACGCAGTATTTT. This sequence encodes CASSSRTYRGPSTDTQYF.